Sequencing of this TCR beta chain was carried out in a study of blood T cells in healthy people across ages. Study findings and constraints: Estimated diversity, derived from one million T cells, was regarded as an underestimate.

The CDR3 extends over 15 amino acids. Germline CDR1 and CDR2: SGHAT and FQNNGV. The V end lost 0 bases, the J end lost 4 bases, and 10 bases lay between the germline ends. Sample-barcoded 5' priming and a J-beta primer mix drove a second PCR of about 7 to 11 cycles. A template-switch adaptor that had 12 random nucleotides put a tag on each cDNA molecule. TCRdb passed the 5' RACE reads through MiXCR, listing each CDR3 protein once. The sample comprises 790,000 or so distinct CDR3 sequences, around 45% of which are singletons, and around 18% rests with the top ten. Details on this clonotype: Its antigen is not known.

The chain joins TRBV11-2 to TRBJ2-1; D not certain. The sample comprised blood. The sequence came from an elderly man in good health. The CDR3 sequence: CASSLEPAKYNEQFF. DNA for the CDR3: TGTGCCAGCAGCTTAGAACCCGCTAAGTACAATGAGCAGTTCTTC. Full variable domain (remainder filled in from reference TRBV11-2 and TRBJ2-1): EAGVAQSPRYKIIEKRQSVAFWCNPISGHATLYWYQQILGQGPKLLIQFQNNGVVDDSQLPKDRFSAERLKGVDSTLKIQPAKLEDSAVYLCASSLEPAKYNEQFFGPGTRLTVL.